This T cell receptor beta chain was sequenced in a study of vaccination effects on CD4 cells after COVID-19. Looking at the study overall: Before any sequencing was done, the ViraFEST assay used viral peptide pools to expand antigen-specific CD4+ T cells.

The protocol was immunoSEQ multiplex PCR, while the TCRdb copy is restricted to in-frame clones and leaves out a portion. The data show around 70,000 clones, with roughly 80% seen just once and roughly 1.9% held by the top ten. Researchers isolated CD4+ T cells once ten to eleven days of culture had elapsed. Recipients of the vaccine had no prior SARS-CoV-2 infection and negative nucleocapsid antibodies. The authors replaced half the medium with IL-2 medium on days 3 and 7. CDR3 length equals 16 residues. Germline assignment: CDR1 LGHDT and CDR2 YNNKEL (reference sequence). V was trimmed by 0 bases and J by 3 bases, leaving 12 bases between them. The sample holds one count of this clone. The antigen is unknown.

This receptor was identified in a human donor who received a COVID-19 vaccine. Sample: CD4+ T cells from PBMCs cultured without peptide, taken before COVID-19 vaccination. The chain uses TRBV3-1 (or the pseudogene TRBV3-2) and TRBJ1-3, with unresolved D. The CDR3 nucleotides read TGTGCCAGCAGCCAAGATGGGCGAATGGGTGGAAACACCATATATTTT. It yields the protein CASSQDGRMGGNTIYF.